This T cell receptor beta chain was profiled in a study of T cells in Graves' hyperthyroidism and ophthalmopathy. This clonotype was recorded at least ten times. The investigators amplified TCR beta CDR3 regions from RNA transcripts. Primed by the HTBI set, a first-round RT-PCR was run on the TCR CDR3. TCRdb processed the multiplex PCR reads anew with MiXCR; each CDR3 protein has one entry. The table includes approximately 300,000 distinct CDR3 sequences, about 18% detected once. CDR1 and CDR2 (germline): MNHEY, SMNVEV (reference sequence). The V end lost 2 bases, the J end lost 5 bases, and 3 bases lay between the germline ends. The CDR3 is made up of 11 amino acids.

Material: blood. The clonotype originates from a woman aged 55 to 70 with Graves' ophthalmopathy. The chain carries TRBV27 and TRBJ2-5; no clear D. The CDR3 loop is CASSLMETQYF. The CDR3 bases are TGTGCCAGCAGTTTAATGGAGACCCAGTACTTC.